One sample yielded the 22 T cell receptor beta chains listed below, sequenced in a study of molecular identifiers for immune sequencing clone quantification. TCRdb independently ran MiXCR on the PCR reads; one entry per CDR3 protein. The table has 40,000 to 65,000 distinct CDR3 sequences, roughly a third seen once. Material: naive CD8+ T cells from blood, with Jurkat cell RNA spiked in. Subset noted: FACS-sorted CD8+CD4-CCR7+CD45RA+ naive T cells. These receptors came from a human donor in good health. Some libraries in this study had Jurkat cell RNA spiked in.

The chain couples TRBV28 to TRBJ1-2; D gene unclear. Germline V gene sequence: CDR1 MDHEN, CDR2 SYDVKM. V was shortened by 4 bases and J by 7 bases, with 10 bases between the two germline ends. This CDR3 is 12 amino acids long. The CDR3 coding sequence is TGTGCCAGCAGTTACGGGTACACTGGCTACACCTTC. The encoded protein is CASSYGYTGYTF.

The CDR3 sequence is CAISESGPWGYGYTF. DNA of the CDR3: TGTGCCATCAGTGAGTCAGGGCCGTGGGGGTATGGCTACACCTTC. V gene TRBV10-3 combines with J gene TRBJ1-2; D perhaps matches TRBD1 (5 bases). The CDR3 covers 15 residues. Germline CDR1 is ENHRY and CDR2 is SYGVKD. V dropped 0 bases and J dropped 5 bases, with 13 bases sitting between them.

V is TRBV7-9 and J is TRBJ2-6, with TRBD1 matching 8 bases. The CDR3 is 18 amino acids. The germline V gene has CDR1 SEHNR and CDR2 FQNEAQ (reference sequence). Trimming at V came to 3 bases and at J to 3 bases, leaving 10 bases not matched to a gene. In nucleotides, the CDR3 is TGTGCCAGCAGCTTGTTCAACCAGGGGGCGCGTGGGGCCAACGTCCTGACTTTC. Translating gives CASSLFNQGARGANVLTF.

This clonotype was seen just once. The chain links TRBV12-3 or TRBV12-4 to TRBJ2-3; 7 positions match TRBD1. V lost 6 bases and J lost 0; bases outside the gene matches: 3. There are 14 residues in the CDR3. The CDR3 spells CASSLDRSTDTQYF. The CDR3 DNA sequence: TGTGCCAGCAGCCTGGACAGGAGCACAGATACGCAGTATTTT.

This clonotype was detected ten times or more. The chain joins TRBV7-6 to TRBJ2-7; the D gene is possibly TRBD2 (5 bases). The V gene's germline CDR1 is SGHVS and CDR2 FNYEAQ. This CDR3 region has 13 residues. Trimming took off 5 bases at V and 7 bases at J, with 15 bases between the two ends. CDR3 bases: TGTGCCAGCAGCCTACTCACGAGGGAGGAGCAGTACTTC. This codes for CASSLLTREEQYF.

The J gene is TRBJ2-7, the V gene TRBV7-9, with 9 bases identical to TRBD1. The germline CDR1 and CDR2 sequences are SEHNR and FQNEAQ (reference sequence). This CDR3 is built from 16 residues. The V and J ends lost 8 bases and 0 bases, in that order; junction bases with no gene match: 11. The CDR3 region has the DNA TGTGCCAGCGATAATTTGGACAGGGGCAACTCCTACGAGCAGTACTTC. Its translation: CASDNLDRGNSYEQYF.

With regard to this clonotype: A single base separates this from a much larger clone, so it may be a read error. This chain joins TRBV6-6 and TRBJ2-7, with D perhaps matching TRBD2 (5 bases). The CDR3 sequence is 13 residues long. Per germline, CDR1 MNHNY and CDR2 SVGAGI (reference sequence). CDR3 sequence: CASGYSNGVEQYF. CDR3 DNA sequence: TGTGCCAGCGGTTACTCGAACGGGGTCGAGCAGTACTTC.

This clonotype was detected ten times or more. The rearrangement joins TRBV7-2 to TRBJ1-5, with unresolved D. There are 15 residues in the CDR3. From germline, CDR1 is SGHTA and CDR2 FQGNSA. V was clipped by 1 base and J by 3 bases, with 10 bases between them. CDR3 amino acids: CASSLGNRINQPQHF. CDR3 bases: TGTGCCAGCAGCTTAGGGAACAGAATCAATCAGCCCCAGCATTTT.

Of note for this clonotype: The junction and the germline gene differ at one end; a read error may be behind it. This chain links TRBV7-6 with TRBJ2-5; D is perhaps TRBD2 (5 bases). The CDR3 contains 14 residues. Germline CDR1 SGHVS, CDR2 FNYEAQ. The CDR3 loop is CASSLGENQEPQYF. The CDR3 region has the DNA TGTGCCAGCAGCTTAGGGGAGAACCAAGAGCCCCAGTACTTC.

CDR3 coding DNA: TGTGCCAGCAGCCAAGAATTTCCTGGAAACACCATATATTTT. Amino acids: CASSQEFPGNTIYF. V usage is TRBV4-2 and J usage is TRBJ1-3; D gene ambiguous. The CDR3 totals 14 residues. Trimming stripped 0 bases from V and 2 bases from J, with 5 bases between. CDR1 LGHNA and CDR2 YNFKEQ come from the germline V gene.

This clonotype was counted only a few times. V and J are TRBV5-5 and TRBJ2-3, with D perhaps given as TRBD1 or TRBD2 (5 bases each). The germline V gene has CDR1 SGHKS and CDR2 YYEKEE (reference sequence). The CDR3 consists of 15 residues. V was cut by 0 bases and J by 0 bases, with 8 bases left in between. The chain's CDR3 is CASSLGDGSTDTQYF. CDR3 DNA sequence: TGTGCCAGCAGCTTGGGGGACGGCAGCACAGATACGCAGTATTTT. Variable domain in full (rest from reference TRBV5-5 and TRBJ2-3): DAGVTQSPTHLIKTRGQQVTLRCSPISGHKSVSWYQQVLGQGPQFIFQYYEKEERGRGNFPDRFSARQFPNYSSELNVNALLLGDSALYLCASSLGDGSTDTQYFGPGTRLTVL.

In its sample, this clonotype was seen a few times. This chain connects TRBV14 to TRBJ2-5; weak D call: TRBD1 (6 bases). Germline CDR1 and CDR2: SGHDN and FVKESK. There are 14 residues in the CDR3. V was clipped by 4 bases and J by 0 bases, with 9 bases between them. DNA for the CDR3: TGTGCCAGCAGCCCAAGGGACAACCAAGAGACCCAGTACTTC. Amino acid sequence: CASSPRDNQETQYF.

This clonotype has only a few counts. This chain joins TRBV27 and TRBJ2-3, with 15 bases matching TRBD2. Trimming at V came to 5 bases and at J to 10 bases, leaving 7 bases not matched to a gene. Germline CDR1 and CDR2: MNHEY and SMNVEV (reference sequence). The length of the CDR3 is 15 residues. Written as DNA, the CDR3 is TGTGCCAGCAGTGGATGGACTAGCGGGAGGGCCTCGCAGTATTTT. Amino acids: CASSGWTSGRASQYF.

The chain employs TRBV18 and TRBJ1-1; no reliable D call. Germline CDR1 reads KGHSH; CDR2 reads LQKENI. This CDR3 has 16 residues. The V gene lost 3 bases and the J gene lost 0 bases, with 14 bases spanning the gap. This CDR3 reads CASSPESQAMNTEAFF. Here the CDR3 DNA reads TGTGCCAGCTCACCCGAGAGCCAAGCAATGAACACTGAAGCTTTCTTT.

The rearrangement uses TRBV28 and TRBJ1-4; TRBD1 agrees at 9 bases. Germline trimming cut 6 bases from V and 14 bases from J; bases unmatched to any gene: 13. This CDR3 has 14 amino acids. The germline gives CDR1 MDHEN, CDR2 SYDVKM. DNA for the CDR3: TGTGCCAGCAGCTTAACAGGGGGCGCAGGAAATCTGTTTTTT. Translation: CASSLTGGAGNLFF.

The table lists this clonotype with many counts. The rearrangement links TRBV20-1 to TRBJ1-5, with D unresolved. V lost 0 bases and J 3 bases, leaving 12 bases between the germline ends. The CDR3 is 15 residues long. Germline loops: CDR1 DFQATT, CDR2 SNEGSKA (reference sequence). The CDR3 region is CSARESVWANQPQHF. CDR3 DNA: TGCAGTGCTAGAGAGTCCGTTTGGGCCAATCAGCCCCAGCATTTT.

This clonotype was counted a few times. The CDR3 loop is CASSAGLAGGTGANVLTF. The CDR3 nucleotides are TGTGCCAGCAGTGCGGGACTAGCGGGAGGAACAGGGGCCAACGTCCTGACTTTC. The gene calls are TRBV6-6 and TRBJ2-6, with 15 bases matching TRBD2. CDR1 MNHNY and CDR2 SVGAGI come from the germline V gene (reference sequence). The V segment lost 5 bases and the J segment 4 bases; nucleotides outside the gene matches: 6. This CDR3 is built from 18 residues.

The chain employs TRBV7-2 and TRBJ2-1, with 7 nucleotides matching TRBD1. V shed 6 bases, J shed 4 bases, and the junction held 6 bases outside the gene matches. The CDR3 runs 14 residues. Looked up from germline, CDR1 is SGHTA and CDR2 is FQGNSA. DNA for the CDR3: TGTGCCAGCAGGACAGGGAATTCGTACAATGAGCAGTTCTTC. Protein sequence: CASRTGNSYNEQFF. Full variable domain (remainder filled in from reference TRBV7-2 and TRBJ2-1): GAGVSQSPSNKVTEKGKDVELRCDPISGHTALYWYRQSLGQGLEFLIYFQGNSAPDKSGLPSDRFSAERTGGSVSTLTIQRTQQEDSAVYLCASRTGNSYNEQFFGPGTRLTVL.

This clonotype was counted ten times or more. This rearrangement joins TRBV25-1 to TRBJ2-3; TRBD1 matches at 10 bases. After removal of 6 bases from V and 3 bases from J, the junction contained 6 bases not matched to a gene. Germline V CDR1 and CDR2: MGHDK, SYGVNS. This CDR3 has 15 residues. As DNA, the CDR3 is TGTGCCAGCAGGACCGGGACAGGGGTGACAGATACGCAGTATTTT. Amino acid sequence: CASRTGTGVTDTQYF.

The chain has TRBV19 and TRBJ1-6; D gene uncertain. The germline V gene encodes CDR1 LNHDA and CDR2 SQIVND (reference sequence). The CDR3 has 12 residues. Trimming cost V 10 bases and J 9 bases, with 13 bases left between them. As DNA, the CDR3 is TGTGCCACCCCACCAATACGTTCACCCCTCCACTTT. Its protein product is CATPPIRSPLHF.

The chain carries TRBV9 and TRBJ2-3, with 8 nucleotides matching TRBD2. The CDR3 has 15 amino acids. In germline, CDR1 is SGDLS, CDR2 YYNGEE. The V gene end was trimmed by 1 base and the J gene end by 5 bases; junction bases not matched to a gene: 6. The CDR3 coding sequence is TGTGCCAGCAGCGTACACGGGAGGGCCGAAGATACGCAGTATTTT. Its protein product is CASSVHGRAEDTQYF.

This clonotype was counted at least ten times. V is TRBV27 and J is TRBJ1-5; D call uncertain. Germline V gene sequence: CDR1 MNHEY, CDR2 SMNVEV (reference sequence). The CDR3 covers 15 residues. Trimming took 2 bases from V and 2 from J, leaving 10 bases between them. CDR3 sequence reads: CASSLIGIGNQPQHF. The DNA of the CDR3 is TGTGCCAGCAGTTTAATAGGGATAGGCAATCAGCCCCAGCATTTT.